The T cell receptor beta chain under discussion was sequenced for a study of CD8+ T cells in alopecia areata. Study in general: Tofacitinib ran for 6 to 18 months before 6 months off drug. General observations from the study: Scalp sample data also include resident alphabeta T cells from normal skin.

Alopecia areata patients provided lesional scalp punch biopsies and peripheral blood. Once RNA had been extracted, it was reverse transcribed into cDNA to act as the sequencing template. The repertoire was sequenced with immunoSEQ multiplex PCR; TCRdb's copy has only in-frame clones and lacks some. The sample lists about 150,000 clones, around 87% seen once, with about 14% in the top ten. As concerns this clone: No antigen is known for it.

The CDR3 contains 16 residues. Trimming cost V 3 bases and J 2 bases, with 15 bases left between them. Germline V gene lookup returns CDR1 SEHNR and CDR2 FQNEAQ (reference sequence). This rearrangement joins TRBV7-9 to TRBJ2-3; D is unclear. The material sequenced was CD8+ T cells sorted from blood, taken at week 0. This receptor was identified in a human donor with alopecia areata. CDR3 DNA: TGTGCCAGCAGCTTCCCGGGCCCATCAATCACAGATACGCAGTATTTT. It encodes CASSFPGPSITDTQYF.